This TCR beta chain was retrieved from a study of blood T cell repertoires in COVID-19. Across the study: The samples span acute and convalescent COVID-19 from the United States, Italy and Spain.

Germline V gene sequence: CDR1 SGHTA, CDR2 FQGNSA. V was pared by 5 bases and J by 4 bases, with 7 bases between. This CDR3 spans 12 amino acids. Generated by immunoSEQ multiplex PCR, the TCRdb table keeps only in-frame clones and is missing some. In the table there are 100,000 to 140,000 clones, roughly nine tenths of which are singletons. This clonotype originated in a man aged 40-55 years with active or convalescent COVID-19. The chain joins TRBV7-2 to TRBJ2-3; no clear D. Sequenced sample: peripheral blood. The CDR3 protein is CASSPLADTQYF. In DNA, the CDR3 is TGTGCCAGCAGCCCCCTCGCAGATACGCAGTATTTT.